This is a list of T cell receptor beta chains from one sample in a study of cytomegalovirus exposure and HLA in healthy donors. This table comes from immunoSEQ multiplex PCR, and its TCRdb copy is limited to in-frame clones, with some not included. Among under 250,000 clones listed, about 86% were seen once. The sample was PBMCs. These receptors all stem from a man in his late teens or twenties in good health and CMV-seronegative. The conserved cysteine and the conserved F or W are not part of the CDR3 here.

>TRBJ2-7|TRBV18
ASSLSGYYEQY
>TRBJ1-5|TRBV28
ASSTNQGGADQPQH
>TRBJ2-5|TRBV2
ASKGGEETQY
>TRBJ2-7|TRBV27
ASSYGNRGAYEQY
>TRBJ1-6|TRBV28
ASRLLRDRAPLH
>TRBJ2-2|TRBV7-3
ASSDTGELF
>TRBJ1-4|TRBV15
ATSRDRGEGEKLF
>TRBJ1-1|TRBV19
ASSTLTGGRTEAF
>TRBJ2-1|TRBV7-9
ASSQVRNNEQF
>TRBJ2-7|TRBV5-1
ASSSGTSGYEQY
>TRBJ2-3|TRBV27
ASSLAGGNTDTQY
>TRBJ2-3|TRBV27
ASSLSLAGGADTQY
>TRBJ2-2|TRBV28
ASSLVGVRTGELF
>TRBJ1-1|TRBV5-1
ASTPEPLSQGGTEAF
>TRBJ2-2|TRBV30
AWDPTGTGAITGELF
>TRBJ2-1|TRBV5-1
ASSLNPGQSSYNEQF
>TRBJ2-3|TRBV11-3
ASSLFGLASDTQY
>TRBJ2-3|TRBV4-1
ASSQANRVGTDTQY
>TRBJ2-1|TRBV14
ASSQVQGSWNEQF
>TRBJ2-7|TRBV7-2
ASSFRRERYEQY
>TRBJ1-5|TRBV28
ASSRRVFQPQH
>TRBJ2-7|TRBV15
ATSPHTRETYEQY
>TRBJ2-7|TRBV30
AWRFPGSSYEQY
>TRBJ2-2|TRBV5-1
ASSFLGQGNTGELF
>TRBJ1-1|TRBV7-6
ASSLNGNTEAF
>TRBJ2-7|TRBV5-1
ASSLDLASSYEQY
>TRBJ1-1|TRBV7-2
ASRQTANTEAF
>TRBJ1-4|TRBV6-6
ASSYGGNNEKLF
>TRBJ2-3|TRBV5-6
ASSLRTLDTQY